This T cell receptor beta chain was documented in a study of blood T cell repertoires in COVID-19. Background on the study: Sites in the United States, Italy and Spain provided acute and convalescent COVID-19 samples.

Data came from immunoSEQ multiplex PCR; TCRdb stores just in-frame clones and leaves some out. Of about 250,000 clones in the sample, roughly 80% were seen once. Per the germline V gene, CDR1 is MNHNS and CDR2 is SASEGT. The CDR3 spans 12 residues. V was pared by 1 base and J by 8 bases, with 8 bases between. In its sample, this clone was seen a few times. The sequence derives from a woman aged 55-69 years with active or convalescent COVID-19. This chain links TRBV6-1 with TRBJ1-1, with D uncertain. Material for sequencing was peripheral blood. CDR3 protein: CASSEVFYEAFF. The DNA for the CDR3 is TGTGCCAGCAGTGAAGTCTTCTACGAAGCTTTCTTT.